This T cell receptor (beta chain) emerged from a study of shared clonotypes between healthy human individuals. Authors' methods: Junction-only sequences without quality scores came from ImmunoSEQ, so filtering differed. Using immunoSEQ multiplex PCR, the repertoire was profiled, and TCRdb retains in-frame clones only, with some absent. The V and J calls and clone size were taken over from that table, and D and trimming were inferred from the DNA. The table shows approximately 1.9 million clones, with about 94% occurring only once. Study-level results: As a rule, naive subsets had a larger estimated richness than memory subsets.

Naive CD8 populations comprised CD45RO-negative cells positively selected for CCR7, excluding terminally differentiated effector memory CD45RA+ cells. Remarks on this clone: Antigen unknown.

The CDR3 is 15 amino acids. Per germline, CDR1 SGDLS and CDR2 YYNGEE. The J segment lost 4 bases and the V segment lost 3 bases, leaving 5 bases of the junction unmatched. Sequencing was done on a sample of naive CD8+ T cells from PBMCs. This receptor was taken from a young man in good health. Some clones in this sample may be carry-over from other donors' samples. The rearrangement uses TRBV9 and TRBJ2-3; 10 nucleotides match TRBD2. CDR3 region: CASSDSGRAADTQYF. The CDR3 region has the DNA TGTGCCAGCAGCGACAGCGGGAGGGCCGCAGATACGCAGTATTTT.